A single sample gave rise to the 32 T cell receptor beta chains below, sequenced in a study. One entry per CDR3 protein results from TCRdb running MiXCR on the RT-PCR reads. This table has approximately 720,000 distinct CDR3 sequences, 14% appearing once. Specimen: memory CD4+ T cells from blood. These TCRs come from a female donor in good health, serving as a healthy control.

This clonotype was detected ten times or more. The chain employs TRBV20-1 and TRBJ2-7; 10 bases fit TRBD1. This CDR3 has 15 amino acids. With V trimmed by 7 bases and J by 2 bases, 11 bases remained unmatched. In germline, CDR1 is DFQATT, CDR2 SNEGSKA (reference sequence). In nucleotides, the CDR3 is TGCAGTGGGGACAGGGGACCTCACCCAACCTACGAGCAGTACTTC. The encoded protein is CSGDRGPHPTYEQYF.

In its sample, this clonotype was seen many times. CDR3: CASSTSAGAGYEQYF. The CDR3 DNA is TGCGCCAGCAGCACCTCAGCGGGAGCTGGCTACGAGCAGTACTTC. The V and J genes are TRBV5-1 and TRBJ2-7; 8 positions agree with TRBD2. The CDR3 sequence is 15 residues long. CDR1 and CDR2 from the germline V gene are SGHRS and YFSETQ. V was pared by 4 bases and J by 3 bases, with 9 bases of the junction left unmatched.

This clonotype appeared a few times. The rearrangement uses TRBV20-1 and TRBJ1-2, with D possibly matching TRBD1 (5 bases). Germline CDR1 reads DFQATT; CDR2 reads SNEGSKA (reference sequence). CDR3 length: 15 amino acids. V was cut by 0 bases and J by 7 bases, with 18 bases left in between. The CDR3 here is CSARDSFFGGGGYTF. In DNA, the CDR3 is TGCAGTGCTAGAGATTCATTTTTTGGGGGGGGTGGCTACACCTTC.

V is TRBV12-3 or TRBV12-4 and J is TRBJ1-5, with D maybe TRBD1 (6 bases). The length of the CDR3 is 16 residues. V was cut by 7 bases and J by 7 bases, with 23 bases left in between. CDR3 coding DNA: TGTGCCAGCACCCAAGGAACAGGGCAACTACAGCAGCCCCAGCATTTT. Encoded protein: CASTQGTGQLQQPQHF.

The rearrangement links TRBV6-2 or TRBV6-3 to TRBJ1-5; no firm D call. This CDR3 contains 15 residues. Germline V lookup: CDR1 MNHEY, CDR2 SVGEGT. Trimming took 5 bases from V and 5 from J, leaving 16 bases between them. The CDR3 loop reads CASSRHIMRDQPQHF. The CDR3 coding sequence is TGTGCCAGCAGTCGCCACATTATGAGGGATCAGCCCCAGCATTTT.

The sample holds many counts of this clonotype. The chain links TRBV6-5 to TRBJ1-5; tentative D call: TRBD1 (5 bases). V dropped 0 bases and J dropped 1 base, with 19 bases sitting between them. CDR3 length: 19 amino acids. CDR1 is MNHEY and CDR2 is SVGAGI in the germline V gene. In DNA form, the CDR3 reads TGTGCCAGCAGTTACTCGAAGCCAGGGAGTCAAGGAAGCAATCAGCCCCAGCATTTT. Protein: CASSYSKPGSQGSNQPQHF.

The rearrangement uses TRBV4-3 and TRBJ2-3; 9 bases match TRBD2. Germline CDR1 reads LGHNA; CDR2 reads YSLEER. V lost 1 base, J lost 6 bases, and 20 bases stayed unmatched. The CDR3 spans 20 residues. The DNA of the CDR3 is TGCGCCAGCAGCCAAGCGTGGACTAGCGACCTTCAAGGGTATTGGGATACGCAGTATTTT. This sequence encodes CASSQAWTSDLQGYWDTQYF.

This clonotype was seen ten or more times. The chain uses TRBV20-1 and TRBJ2-3, with TRBD2 matching 9 bases. There are 16 residues in the CDR3. Germline V gives CDR1 DFQATT, CDR2 SNEGSKA (reference sequence). Losses at the gene ends were 5 bases for V and 2 bases for J; bases not matched to a gene: 11. DNA of the CDR3: TGCAGTGCTCCTAAGCCACTAGCGGGCAACACAGATACGCAGTATTTT. Amino acid sequence: CSAPKPLAGNTDTQYF.

This clonotype has just a few counts. This chain joins TRBV5-1 and TRBJ1-2; unclear D gene. With 4 bases removed from V and 0 bases from J, the gap between germline ends came to 10 bases. This CDR3 is built from 14 residues. Germline V gene data show CDR1 as SGHRS and CDR2 as YFSETQ. CDR3 residues: CASSREQANYGYTF. CDR3 sequence (DNA): TGCGCCAGCAGCCGTGAGCAAGCTAACTATGGCTACACCTTC.

This clonotype showed up many times. This chain uses TRBV4-3 with TRBJ1-2; 8 nucleotides align to TRBD1. Trimming took 1 base from V and 3 from J; bases not matched to a gene: 4. This CDR3 contains 15 residues. CDR1 and CDR2 from the germline V gene are LGHNA and YSLEER. The CDR3 DNA follows: TGCGCCAGCAGCCAAGGAGGACAGGGTGACTATGGCTACACCTTC. Residues: CASSQGGQGDYGYTF.

Ten or more counts support this clonotype. V is TRBV6-5 and J is TRBJ2-2; no clear D gene. Trimming stripped 7 bases from V and 1 base from J, with 7 bases between. Germline CDR1 MNHEY, CDR2 SVGAGI. The length of the CDR3 is 13 residues. CDR3 sequence reads: CASNRMNTGELFF. The CDR3 DNA reads TGTGCCAGCAACCGCATGAACACCGGGGAGCTGTTTTTT.

J is TRBJ2-7 and V is TRBV28, with 11 bases that match TRBD2. The trim removed 5 bases at V and 5 bases at J, leaving 14 bases unmatched. The CDR3 consists of 17 residues. From germline, CDR1 is MDHEN and CDR2 SYDVKM. This CDR3 is CASSTPMTSGIDNEQYF. CDR3 DNA sequence: TGTGCCAGCAGTACCCCCATGACTAGCGGGATCGACAACGAGCAGTACTTC.

In its sample, this clonotype was seen a few times. The chain combines TRBV27 with TRBJ1-5; 9 bases line up with TRBD1. CDR1 is MNHEY, CDR2 SMNVEV, per germline (reference sequence). The ends lost 4 bases at V and 6 bases at J; junction bases unmatched: 1. CDR3 length equals 13 residues. The CDR3 region is CASSWDRVQPQHF. The CDR3 region has the DNA TGTGCCAGCAGTTGGGACAGGGTTCAGCCCCAGCATTTT.

In this sample, this clonotype turned up a few times. The V gene is TRBV5-5, the J gene TRBJ1-5, with no clear D. V shed 6 bases and J shed 1 base, with 11 bases lying between them. The CDR3 is 14 amino acids. Looked up from germline, CDR1 is SGHKS and CDR2 is YYEKEE (reference sequence). In DNA form, the CDR3 reads TGTGCCAGCACTTCTCGACCAAGCAATCAGCCCCAGCATTTT. Protein: CASTSRPSNQPQHF.

The V gene is TRBV27, the J gene TRBJ2-7; 9 positions agree with TRBD1. The CDR3 is 15 residues long. Germline CDR1 reads MNHEY; CDR2 reads SMNVEV (reference sequence). J was trimmed by 2 bases and V by 5 bases; bases with no gene match: 7. The DNA of the CDR3 is TGTGCCAGCAGTCCTAGCACAGGGGGCCCCTACGAGCAGTACTTC. It specifies CASSPSTGGPYEQYF.

In its sample, this clonotype was seen a few times. The chain has TRBV5-1 and TRBJ2-1, with D possibly TRBD2 on 5 matching bases. The germline V gene encodes CDR1 SGHRS and CDR2 YFSETQ. The CDR3 is made up of 17 amino acids. The V gene lost 0 bases and the J gene lost 4 bases, with 17 bases spanning the gap. CDR3 DNA sequence: TGCGCCAGCAGCTTGGCCCTGGGAGAACCCCTTTACAATGAGCAGTTCTTC. Translated, it gives CASSLALGEPLYNEQFF. The entire variable domain, with the rest obtained from reference TRBV5-1 and TRBJ2-1, is as follows: KAGVTQTPRYLIKTRGQQVTLSCSPISGHRSVSWYQQTPGQGLQFLFEYFSETQRNKGNFPGRFSGRQFSNSRSEMNVSTLELGDSALYLCASSLALGEPLYNEQFFGPGTRLTVL.

Many counts were recorded for this clonotype. CDR3 sequence reads: CAISSTEDQPQHF. The CDR3 DNA is TGTGCCATCAGTTCGACAGAAGATCAGCCCCAGCATTTT. This chain connects TRBV10-3 to TRBJ1-5; D may be TRBD1 (5 bases). The V and J ends lost 5 bases and 5 bases respectively, with 10 bases between them. The length of the CDR3 is 13 residues. CDR1 ENHRY and CDR2 SYGVKD come from the germline V gene.

This clonotype was seen a few times. This chain connects TRBV7-2 to TRBJ2-4; tentative D call: TRBD1 (6 bases). From germline, CDR1 is SGHTA and CDR2 FQGNSA. V lost 3 bases and J 11 bases, leaving 20 bases between the germline ends. The CDR3 runs 15 residues. The CDR3 DNA follows: TGTGCCAGCAGCTTGGAGGCCGGGGCAGGGGTTTTTCAGTACTTC. This encodes CASSLEAGAGVFQYF.

This clonotype has a handful of counts. The rearrangement links TRBV12-3 or TRBV12-4 to TRBJ2-1; 10 bases agree with TRBD2. The CDR3 runs to 16 residues. V trimming: 4 bases; J trimming: 5 bases; junction bases outside the gene matches: 8. CDR3 protein: CASSSERGGLHNEQFF. The CDR3 region has the DNA TGTGCCAGCAGTTCCGAGCGGGGGGGCCTCCACAATGAGCAGTTCTTC.

The V gene is TRBV20-1, the J gene TRBJ2-2, with a possible D match to TRBD2 (6 bases). V was pared by 6 bases and J by 0 bases, with 14 bases between. Germline CDR1 and CDR2: DFQATT and SNEGSKA (reference sequence). This CDR3 has 15 amino acids. CDR3 in amino acids: CSAPVGGSNTGELFF. The CDR3 nucleotides read TGCAGTGCACCCGTCGGGGGATCGAACACCGGGGAGCTGTTTTTT.

The chain couples TRBV15 to TRBJ1-2; TRBD1 matches 9 bases. V gave up 1 base and J gave up 4 bases; unmatched junction bases: 10. The CDR3 runs 17 residues. Germline CDR1 LNHNV, CDR2 YYDKDF (reference sequence). For the CDR3, the DNA is TGTGCCACCAGCAGAGTGGAGGGACAGGGTGGGCTCTATGGCTACACCTTC. Its translation is CATSRVEGQGGLYGYTF.

This clonotype was seen only a few times. This rearrangement joins TRBV5-6 to TRBJ1-4; D is unclear. CDR1 is SGHDT and CDR2 is YYEEEE in the germline V gene. Between the trimmed V and J ends, which lost 3 bases and 4 bases, there was a span of 13 bases. The length of the CDR3 is 15 residues. The CDR3 protein is CASSSTAGINEKLFF. In nucleotides, the CDR3 is TGTGCCAGCAGCTCCACCGCGGGGATTAATGAAAAACTGTTTTTT.

Many counts were recorded for this clonotype. V is TRBV20-1 and J is TRBJ2-5; no reliable D call. The CDR3 covers 14 residues. V was clipped by 0 bases and J by 0 bases, with 8 bases between them. Germline assignment: CDR1 DFQATT and CDR2 SNEGSKA (reference sequence). The CDR3 protein is CSARDARDQETQYF. The DNA of the CDR3 is TGCAGTGCTAGAGATGCGCGCGACCAAGAGACCCAGTACTTC.

This rearrangement joins TRBV6-1 to TRBJ1-5; the D gene is possibly TRBD1 (6 bases). CDR3 length: 14 residues. Germline CDR1 and CDR2: MNHNS and SASEGT. Trimming cost V 9 bases and J 6 bases, with 18 bases left between them. Here the CDR3 DNA reads TGTGCCAGTTGGGACATCTCAGTTGGTCAGCCCCAGCATTTT. It is translated as CASWDISVGQPQHF.

This clonotype was observed many times. The chain is built from TRBV20-1 and TRBJ2-7; a possible D gene is TRBD1 (6 bases). The V gene's germline CDR1 is DFQATT and CDR2 SNEGSKA (reference sequence). The germline V and J ends were trimmed by 8 bases and 0 bases, with 17 bases remaining between them. The CDR3 spans 14 residues. The CDR3 sequence: CSQLGAYSSYEQYF. In DNA form, the CDR3 reads TGCAGTCAGCTGGGGGCCTACAGCTCCTACGAGCAGTACTTC.

This clonotype has just a few counts. V is TRBV7-9 and J is TRBJ2-7; 12 nucleotides agree with TRBD2. V was pared by 10 bases and J by 5 bases, with 6 bases of the junction left unmatched. This CDR3 comprises 13 residues. Germline-derived CDR1 and CDR2 are SEHNR and FQNEAQ (reference sequence). The CDR3 here is CATTTSGSHEQYF. In DNA form, the CDR3 reads TGTGCCACCACGACTAGCGGGAGTCACGAGCAGTACTTC. The variable domain in full, completed from reference TRBV7-9 and TRBJ2-7, reads DTGVSQNPRHKITKRGQNVTFRCDPISEHNRLYWYRQTLGQGPEFLTYFQNEAQLEKSRLLSDRFSAERPKGSFSTLEIQRTEQGDSAMYLCATTTSGSHEQYFGPGTRLTVT.

The chain employs TRBV30 and TRBJ2-5; no clear D. The CDR3 runs to 12 residues. V shed 4 bases and J shed 1 base, with 7 bases lying between them. CDR1 is GTSNPN, CDR2 SVGIG, per germline (reference sequence). Here the CDR3 DNA reads TGTGCCTGGAACAGCCCCCAAGAGACCCAGTACTTC. As protein: CAWNSPQETQYF.

This clonotype was seen at least ten times. The chain carries TRBV20-1 and TRBJ1-2; D gene ambiguous. The CDR3 consists of 13 residues. Trimming pared 6 bases from V and 4 bases from J, leaving 15 bases between. The germline V gene encodes CDR1 DFQATT and CDR2 SNEGSKA (reference sequence). CDR3 residues: CSATNSNLYGYTF. The DNA of the CDR3 is TGCAGTGCCACGAACAGCAACCTCTATGGCTACACCTTC.

This clonotype turned up a few times. The rearrangement joins TRBV20-1 to TRBJ2-6, with D possibly matching TRBD2 (5 bases). The V gene's germline CDR1 is DFQATT and CDR2 SNEGSKA (reference sequence). The CDR3 has 16 amino acids. The germline V and J ends were trimmed by 5 bases and 0 bases, with 14 bases remaining between them. As DNA, the CDR3 is TGCAGTGCTTCCAAGGACGGAGGCTCTGGGGCCAACGTCCTGACTTTC. This gives the protein CSASKDGGSGANVLTF.

Many counts were recorded for this clonotype. The V call is TRBV5-1, the J call TRBJ2-1; 11 positions match TRBD1. Germline trimming cut 4 bases from V and 6 bases from J; bases unmatched to any gene: 3. The CDR3 has 14 residues. Germline V gives CDR1 SGHRS, CDR2 YFSETQ. The CDR3 spells CASSTGTGGNEQFF. For the CDR3, the DNA is TGCGCCAGCAGCACCGGGACAGGGGGCAATGAGCAGTTCTTC.

This clonotype was seen many times. The V call is TRBV6-5, the J call TRBJ2-3; D possibly uses TRBD1 or TRBD2 (6 bases each). This CDR3 spans 14 amino acids. V was pared by 5 bases and J by 0 bases, with 9 bases between. Per germline, CDR1 MNHEY and CDR2 SVGAGI. Written as DNA, the CDR3 is TGTGCCAGCAGTCGGGGGCCTAGCACAGATACGCAGTATTTT. As protein: CASSRGPSTDTQYF.

V gene TRBV5-5 combines with J gene TRBJ2-1; TRBD1 matches at 11 bases. The CDR3 covers 15 residues. The V gene's germline CDR1 is SGHKS and CDR2 YYEKEE (reference sequence). V gave up 3 bases and J gave up 4 bases; unmatched junction bases: 3. The CDR3 is CASSWDRGAYNEQFF. The CDR3 DNA reads TGTGCCAGCAGCTGGGACAGGGGGGCGTACAATGAGCAGTTCTTC.